This TCR beta chain was captured by sequencing in a study of T cell repertoires in cytomegalovirus infection. Overall study context: Carrying CMV and the relevant HLA type showed in public TCR beta signatures. Study results and limitations: CMV-specific TCR beta clonotypes restricted by HLA-C dominated the ex vivo response. Summed public TCR beta family frequency identified CMV carriers bearing the relevant HLA.

This clonotype was recorded many times. The antigen is undetermined. Each CDR3 protein is one row after TCRdb ran MiXCR on the reads. The sample records approximately 500,000 distinct CDR3 sequences, approximately 10% being singletons. V lost 2 bases, J lost 10 bases, and 2 bases stayed unmatched. Per germline, CDR1 ENHRY and CDR2 SYGVKD. The CDR3 has 12 amino acids. The rearrangement uses TRBV10-3 and TRBJ1-1, with 9 bases aligning to TRBD1. This clonotype was sampled from a human donor in good health (CMV status not recorded). Some clones in this sample may be carry-over from other donors' samples. The sample comprised PBMCs. CDR3 in DNA: TGTGCCATCAGTGAGCCGGGACAGGGAGCTTTCTTT. It encodes CAISEPGQGAFF.